This section outlines one T cell receptor (beta chain) sequence together with its context. This sample's time point: peripheral blood 6 weeks after treatment start. This entry comes from a study of PD-L1 blockade in urothelial cancer. Study background: Enrolled patients had been treated previously with 0 to 3 chemotherapy regimens. Median T cell yield per blood sample was more than 120,000 cells.

The V gene's germline CDR1 is SEHNR and CDR2 FQNEAQ (reference sequence). With 2 bases removed from V and 1 base from J, the gap between germline ends came to 5 bases. The CDR3 totals 13 residues. TCRdb's copy holds only in-frame clones and misses some; the assay was immunoSEQ multiplex PCR. The repertoire consists of roughly 24,000 clones, with approximately 90% occurring once and the leading ten covering around 10%. This sample comprised PBMCs, obtained around atezolizumab (anti-PD-L1) treatment. The V call is TRBV7-9, the J call TRBJ1-1; possibly TRBD1 for D (5 bases). The receptor was isolated from an older woman with urothelial cancer. The CDR3 loop is CASSLQGNTEAFF. The CDR3 DNA sequence: TGTGCCAGCAGCTTACAGGGGAACACTGAAGCTTTCTTT.